This TCR beta chain is from a study of Ad26.COV2.S vaccination and SARS-CoV-2 variants. Across the whole study: COV1001, an Ad26.COV2.S trial, supplied this vaccine-arm donor. Study results and caveats: Vaccine recipients and placebo recipients showed similar non-spike TCR breadth.

As to this clone: Its antigen is currently unknown.

Treatment described: some 20 received Ad26.COV2.S at low or high dose, single or two shots; 5 received placebo; per-sample allocation not given. The samples were gathered on day 63 after the first injection of vaccine or placebo. V lost 3 bases and J lost 0; bases outside the gene matches: 2. CDR1 and CDR2 (germline): LNHDA, SQIVND (reference sequence). The CDR3 extends over 14 amino acids. The table came from immunoSEQ multiplex PCR; TCRdb's copy has only in-frame clones and leaves some out. This sample has about 430,000 clones, with approximately 90% found just once. The sequence came from a person between 18 and 65 years old who received the Ad26.COV2.S COVID-19 vaccine or a placebo. The sequencing used peripheral blood, collected in a trial of Ad26.COV2.S vaccine versus placebo. This chain connects TRBV19 to TRBJ2-7; 7 bases agree with TRBD1. CDR3 in amino acids: CASSIGDSSYEQYF. The CDR3 DNA sequence: TGTGCCAGTAGTATTGGGGACAGCTCCTACGAGCAGTACTTC. Full variable domain (outside the CDR3, taken from reference TRBV19 and TRBJ2-7): DGGITQSPKYLFRKEGQNVTLSCEQNLNHDAMYWYRQDPGQGLRLIYYSQIVNDFQKGDIAEGYSVSREKKESFPLTVTSAQKNPTAFYLCASSIGDSSYEQYFGPGTRLTVT.